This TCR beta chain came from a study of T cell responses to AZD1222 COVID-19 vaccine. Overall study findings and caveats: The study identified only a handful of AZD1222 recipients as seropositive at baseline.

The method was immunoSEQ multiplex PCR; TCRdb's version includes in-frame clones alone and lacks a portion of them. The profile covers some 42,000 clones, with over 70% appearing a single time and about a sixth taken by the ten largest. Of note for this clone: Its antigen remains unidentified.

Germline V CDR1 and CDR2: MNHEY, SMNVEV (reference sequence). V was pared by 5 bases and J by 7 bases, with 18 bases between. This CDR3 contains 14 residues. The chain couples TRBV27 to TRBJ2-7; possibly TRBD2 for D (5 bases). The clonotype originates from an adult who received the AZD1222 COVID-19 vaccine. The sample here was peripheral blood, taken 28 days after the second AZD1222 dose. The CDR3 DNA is TGTGCCAGCAGTCCGCACGACTACCAGAGGGAGCAGTACTTC. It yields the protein CASSPHDYQREQYF.